This TCR beta chain emerged from a study of blood T cell repertoires in COVID-19. Across the study: The cDNA or gDNA used as material had been derived from T cells, B-cell-depleted T cells, or PBMCs.

Original methodology: It was from reference gene primer amplification that nucleated cell counts were estimated. TCRdb's copy holds only in-frame clones and misses some; the assay was immunoSEQ multiplex PCR. From that table come the V and J calls and clone size; the DNA was used to work out D and trimming. The repertoire consists of about 190,000 clones, with about four fifths occurring once and the leading ten covering around 7.8%. This clone was recorded once. Germline CDR1 MNHEY, CDR2 SVGEGT. This CDR3 is built from 13 residues. V dropped 2 bases and J dropped 4 bases, with 8 bases sitting between them.

The clonotype originates from a woman aged 60-75 years with COVID-19, enrolled during active disease. This sequence joins TRBV6-2 or TRBV6-3 and TRBJ1-1; D is ambiguous. Sequencing was done on a sample of peripheral blood. This chain's CDR3 is CASSYNRATEAFF. In DNA form, the CDR3 reads TGTGCCAGCAGTTACAACCGAGCCACTGAAGCTTTCTTT.